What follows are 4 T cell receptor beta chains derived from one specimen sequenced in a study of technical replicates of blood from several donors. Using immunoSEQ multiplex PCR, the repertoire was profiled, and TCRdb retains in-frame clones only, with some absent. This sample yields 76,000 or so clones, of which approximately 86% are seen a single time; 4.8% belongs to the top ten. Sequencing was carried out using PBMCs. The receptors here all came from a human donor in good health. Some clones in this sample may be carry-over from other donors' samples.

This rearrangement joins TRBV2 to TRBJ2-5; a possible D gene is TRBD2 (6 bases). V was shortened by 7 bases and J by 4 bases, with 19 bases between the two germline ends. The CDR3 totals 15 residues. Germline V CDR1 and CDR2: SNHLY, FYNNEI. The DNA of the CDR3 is TGTGCCAGCACCCTCCCAGCAACTAGCCTAGAGACCCAGTACTTC. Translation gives CASTLPATSLETQYF. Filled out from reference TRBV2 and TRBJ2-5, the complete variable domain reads EPEVTQTPSHQVTQMGQEVILRCVPISNHLYFYWYRQILGQKVEFLVSFYNNEISEKSEIFDDQFSVERPDGSNFTLKIRSTKLEDSAMYFCASTLPATSLETQYFGPGTRLLVL.

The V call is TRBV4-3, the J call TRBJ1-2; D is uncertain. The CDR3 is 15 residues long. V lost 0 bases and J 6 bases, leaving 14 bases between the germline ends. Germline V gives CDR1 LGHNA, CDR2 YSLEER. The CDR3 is CASSQDRLGDNGYTF. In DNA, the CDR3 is TGCGCCAGCAGCCAAGATCGTTTGGGAGATAATGGCTACACCTTC.

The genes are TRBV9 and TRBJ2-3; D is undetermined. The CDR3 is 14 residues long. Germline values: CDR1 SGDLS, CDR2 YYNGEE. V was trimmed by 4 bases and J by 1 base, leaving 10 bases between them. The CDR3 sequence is CASSLGPGTDTQYF. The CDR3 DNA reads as TGTGCCAGCAGCCTTGGGCCTGGCACAGATACGCAGTATTTT.

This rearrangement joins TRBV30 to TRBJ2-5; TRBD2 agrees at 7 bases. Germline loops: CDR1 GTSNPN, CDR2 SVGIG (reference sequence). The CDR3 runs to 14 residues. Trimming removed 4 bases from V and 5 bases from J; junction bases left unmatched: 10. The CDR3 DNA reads TGTGCCTGGATCGGAACTAGCGATAGGGAGACCCAGTACTTC. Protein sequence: CAWIGTSDRETQYF.